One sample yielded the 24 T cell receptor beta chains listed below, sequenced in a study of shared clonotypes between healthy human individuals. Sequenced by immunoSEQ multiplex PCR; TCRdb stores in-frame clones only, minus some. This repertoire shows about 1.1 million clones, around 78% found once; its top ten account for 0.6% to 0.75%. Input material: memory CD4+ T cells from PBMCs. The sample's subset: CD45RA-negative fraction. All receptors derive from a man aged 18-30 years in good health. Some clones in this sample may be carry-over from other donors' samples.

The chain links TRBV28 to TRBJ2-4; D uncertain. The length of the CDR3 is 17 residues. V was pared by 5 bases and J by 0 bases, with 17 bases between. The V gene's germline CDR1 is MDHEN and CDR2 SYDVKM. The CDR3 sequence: CASSASIRRLAKNIQYF. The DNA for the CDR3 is TGTGCCAGCAGTGCCTCGATACGGAGACTAGCCAAAAACATTCAGTACTTC.

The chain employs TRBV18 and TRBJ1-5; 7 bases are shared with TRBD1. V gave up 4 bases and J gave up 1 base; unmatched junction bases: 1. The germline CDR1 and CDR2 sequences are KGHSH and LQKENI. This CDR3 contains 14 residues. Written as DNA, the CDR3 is TGTGCCAGCTCACGACAGGGAAGCAATCAGCCCCAGCATTTT. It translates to CASSRQGSNQPQHF.

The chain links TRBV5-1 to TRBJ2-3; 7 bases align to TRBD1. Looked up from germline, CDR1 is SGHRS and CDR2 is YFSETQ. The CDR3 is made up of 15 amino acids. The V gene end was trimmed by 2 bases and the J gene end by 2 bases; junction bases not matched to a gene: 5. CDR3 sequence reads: CASSFIGQVTDTQYF. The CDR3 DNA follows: TGCGCCAGCAGCTTCATAGGACAGGTCACAGATACGCAGTATTTT.

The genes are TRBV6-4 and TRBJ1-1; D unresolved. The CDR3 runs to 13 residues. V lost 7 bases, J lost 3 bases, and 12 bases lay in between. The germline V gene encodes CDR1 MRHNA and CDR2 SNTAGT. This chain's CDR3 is CASTRSGYTEAFF. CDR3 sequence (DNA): TGTGCCAGCACCAGGAGTGGGTACACTGAAGCTTTCTTT.

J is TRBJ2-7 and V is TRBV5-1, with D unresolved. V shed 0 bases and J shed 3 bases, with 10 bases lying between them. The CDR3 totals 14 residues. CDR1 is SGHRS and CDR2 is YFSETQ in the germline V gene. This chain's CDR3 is CASSLGRNDYEQYF. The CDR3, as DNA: TGCGCCAGCAGCTTGGGTAGGAATGACTACGAGCAGTACTTC.

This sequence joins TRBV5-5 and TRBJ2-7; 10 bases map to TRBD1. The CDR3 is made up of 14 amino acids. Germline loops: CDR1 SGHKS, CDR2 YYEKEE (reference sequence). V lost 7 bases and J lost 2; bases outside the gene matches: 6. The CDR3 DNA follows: TGTGCCAGCTCAACGGACAGGGGGGCCTACGAGCAGTACTTC. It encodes CASSTDRGAYEQYF.

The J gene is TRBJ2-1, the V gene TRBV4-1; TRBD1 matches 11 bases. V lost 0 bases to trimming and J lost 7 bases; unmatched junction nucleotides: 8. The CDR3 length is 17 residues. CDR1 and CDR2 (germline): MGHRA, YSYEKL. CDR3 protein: CASSQDRSGQGGNEQFF. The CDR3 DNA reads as TGCGCCAGCAGCCAAGATAGGTCGGGACAGGGGGGAAATGAGCAGTTCTTC.

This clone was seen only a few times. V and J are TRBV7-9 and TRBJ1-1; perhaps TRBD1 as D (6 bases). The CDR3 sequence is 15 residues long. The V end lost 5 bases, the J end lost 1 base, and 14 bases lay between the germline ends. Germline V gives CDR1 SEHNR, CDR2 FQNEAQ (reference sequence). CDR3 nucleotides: TGTGCCAGCAGCGCCTTAACAGGGTCGAACACTGAAGCTTTCTTT. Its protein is CASSALTGSNTEAFF.

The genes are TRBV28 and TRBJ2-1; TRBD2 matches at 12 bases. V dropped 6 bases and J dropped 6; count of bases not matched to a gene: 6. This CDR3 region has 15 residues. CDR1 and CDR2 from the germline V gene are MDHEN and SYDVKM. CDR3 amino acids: CASSAASGRGNEQFF. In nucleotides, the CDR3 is TGTGCCAGCAGCGCCGCTAGCGGGAGGGGCAATGAGCAGTTCTTC.

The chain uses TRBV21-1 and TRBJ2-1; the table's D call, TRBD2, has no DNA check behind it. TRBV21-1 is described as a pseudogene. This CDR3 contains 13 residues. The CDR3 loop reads CASSKLAGGLQFF. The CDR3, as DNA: TGTGCCAGCAGCAAATTAGCGGGAGGATTACAGTTCTTC.

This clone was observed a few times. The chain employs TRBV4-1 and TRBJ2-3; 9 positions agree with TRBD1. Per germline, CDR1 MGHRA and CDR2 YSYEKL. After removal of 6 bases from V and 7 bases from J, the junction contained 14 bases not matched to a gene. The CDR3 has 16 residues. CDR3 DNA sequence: TGCGCCAGCAGGCTTACACCGGGACAGGGAAGTAATACGCAGTATTTT. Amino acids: CASRLTPGQGSNTQYF.

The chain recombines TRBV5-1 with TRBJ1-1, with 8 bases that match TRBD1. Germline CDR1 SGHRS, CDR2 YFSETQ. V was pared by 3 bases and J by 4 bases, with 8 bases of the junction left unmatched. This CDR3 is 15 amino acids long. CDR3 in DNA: TGCGCCAGCAGCTCAAACTCGGACAGGGCCACTGAAGCTTTCTTT. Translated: CASSSNSDRATEAFF.

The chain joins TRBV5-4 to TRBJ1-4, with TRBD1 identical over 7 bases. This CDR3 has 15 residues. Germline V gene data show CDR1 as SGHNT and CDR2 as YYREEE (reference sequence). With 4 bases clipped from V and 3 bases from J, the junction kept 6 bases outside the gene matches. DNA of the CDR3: TGTGCCAGCAGCATAAAAGGGGGCTCTAATGAAAAACTGTTTTTT. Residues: CASSIKGGSNEKLFF.

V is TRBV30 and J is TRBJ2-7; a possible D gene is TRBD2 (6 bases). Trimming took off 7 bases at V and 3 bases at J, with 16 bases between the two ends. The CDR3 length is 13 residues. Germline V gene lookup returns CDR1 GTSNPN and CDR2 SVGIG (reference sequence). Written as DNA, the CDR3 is TGTGCCTTTACGGGGAGGAAGGTCTACGAGCAGTACTTC. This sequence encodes CAFTGRKVYEQYF.

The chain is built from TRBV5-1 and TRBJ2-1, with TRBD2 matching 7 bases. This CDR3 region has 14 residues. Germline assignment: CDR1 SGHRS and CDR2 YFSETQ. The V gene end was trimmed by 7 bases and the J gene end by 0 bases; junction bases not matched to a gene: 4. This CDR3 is CASCSGLSYNEQFF. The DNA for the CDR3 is TGCGCCAGCTGTAGCGGGCTCTCCTACAATGAGCAGTTCTTC.

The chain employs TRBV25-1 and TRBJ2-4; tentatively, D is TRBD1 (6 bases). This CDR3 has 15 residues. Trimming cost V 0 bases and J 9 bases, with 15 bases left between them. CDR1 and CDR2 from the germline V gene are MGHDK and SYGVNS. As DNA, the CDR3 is TGTGCCAGCAGTGAATATTCGGGACACAGTGTCATTCAGTACTTC. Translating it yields CASSEYSGHSVIQYF. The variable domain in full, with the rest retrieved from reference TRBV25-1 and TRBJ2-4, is EADIYQTPRYLVIGTGKKITLECSQTMGHDKMYWYQQDPGMELHLIHYSYGVNSTEKGDLSSESTVSRIRTEHFPLTLESARPSHTSQYLCASSEYSGHSVIQYFGAGTRLSVL.

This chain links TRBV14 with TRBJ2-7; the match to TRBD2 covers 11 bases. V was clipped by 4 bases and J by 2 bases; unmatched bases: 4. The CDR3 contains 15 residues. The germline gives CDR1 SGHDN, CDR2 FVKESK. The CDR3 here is CASSRSLAGAYEQYF. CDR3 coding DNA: TGTGCCAGCAGCCGATCACTAGCGGGGGCCTACGAGCAGTACTTC.

This CDR3 reads CASSPQGRTDTQYF. The CDR3 coding sequence is TGTGCCAGCAGTCCACAGGGGCGGACAGATACGCAGTATTTT. The chain links TRBV13 to TRBJ2-3, with 7 bases aligning to TRBD1. CDR1 is PRHDT and CDR2 is FYEKMQ in the germline V gene (reference sequence). The CDR3 runs to 14 residues. V dropped 6 bases and J dropped 3; count of bases not matched to a gene: 6.

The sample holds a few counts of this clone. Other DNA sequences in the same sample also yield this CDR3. The CDR3 loop reads CASSLDGETQYF. In DNA form, the CDR3 reads TGCGCCAGCAGCTTGGACGGGGAGACCCAGTACTTC. J is TRBJ2-5 and V is TRBV5-1; D is unresolved. V lost 0 bases, J lost 5 bases, and 5 bases lay in between. From germline, CDR1 is SGHRS and CDR2 YFSETQ. The CDR3 sequence is 12 residues long.

The CDR3 sequence: CASSLGQDDYSGNTIYF. As DNA, the CDR3 is TGCGCCAGCAGCTTGGGGCAGGATGACTACTCTGGAAACACCATATATTTT. The genes are TRBV5-1 and TRBJ1-3; D is uncertain. CDR3 size: 17 residues. Per the germline V gene, CDR1 is SGHRS and CDR2 is YFSETQ. The ends were cut back, 0 bases at V and 0 bases at J, with 13 bases in the middle. Supplemented by reference TRBV5-1 and TRBJ1-3, the full variable domain reads KAGVTQTPRYLIKTRGQQVTLSCSPISGHRSVSWYQQTPGQGLQFLFEYFSETQRNKGNFPGRFSGRQFSNSRSEMNVSTLELGDSALYLCASSLGQDDYSGNTIYFGEGSWLTVV.

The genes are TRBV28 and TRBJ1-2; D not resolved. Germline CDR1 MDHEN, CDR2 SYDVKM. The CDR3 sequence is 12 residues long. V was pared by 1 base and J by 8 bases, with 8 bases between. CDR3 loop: CASSLSTKGYTF. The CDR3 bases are TGTGCCAGCAGTTTATCGACGAAGGGCTACACCTTC.

CDR3 region: CASSNQGNQPQHF. In DNA form, the CDR3 reads TGTGCCAGTAGTAATCAGGGCAATCAGCCCCAGCATTTT. The V gene is TRBV19, the J gene TRBJ1-5; D not resolved. Trimming took 4 bases from V and 2 from J, leaving 6 bases between them. Germline values: CDR1 LNHDA, CDR2 SQIVND (reference sequence). The CDR3 is 13 residues long.

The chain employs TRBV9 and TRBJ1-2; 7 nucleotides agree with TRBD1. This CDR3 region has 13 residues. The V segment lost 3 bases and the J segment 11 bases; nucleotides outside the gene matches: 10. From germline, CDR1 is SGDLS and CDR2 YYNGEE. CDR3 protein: CASSAPGQSSYTF. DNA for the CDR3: TGTGCCAGCAGCGCCCCGGGACAGTCTTCGTACACCTTC.

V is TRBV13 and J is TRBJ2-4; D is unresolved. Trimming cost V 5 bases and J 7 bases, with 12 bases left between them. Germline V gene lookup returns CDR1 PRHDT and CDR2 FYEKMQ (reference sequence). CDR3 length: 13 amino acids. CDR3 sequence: CASSSTPRNIQYF. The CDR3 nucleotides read TGTGCCAGCAGCAGCACCCCCAGGAACATTCAGTACTTC.